The clone carrying this T cell receptor beta chain turned up a few times. Germline lookup yields CDR1 SNHLY and CDR2 FYNNEI. Between the trimmed V and J ends, which lost 6 bases and 11 bases, there was a span of 13 bases. The CDR3 runs to 11 residues. This record comes from a study of blood T cell repertoires in COVID-19. Cohort assignment relied on participant-reported clinical history. Clones were read by immunoSEQ multiplex PCR, and TCRdb kept only the in-frame ones, dropping some. The table has about 320,000 clones, more than 85% seen once; the top ten hold around 4.2%. The chain recombines TRBV2 with TRBJ1-1, with a weak D call TRBD1 (6 bases). Sequencing used PBMCs or T cells enriched from blood (not recorded which). The source of this sequence is a woman under 40 who had been exposed to COVID-19. Here the CDR3 DNA reads TGTGCCAGCAGAACAGGGTCTGTGGCTTTCTTT. Translation gives CASRTGSVAFF. The entire variable domain, with the rest obtained from reference TRBV2 and TRBJ1-1, is as follows: EPEVTQTPSHQVTQMGQEVILRCVPISNHLYFYWYRQILGQKVEFLVSFYNNEISEKSEIFDDQFSVERPDGSNFTLKIRSTKLEDSAMYFCASRTGSVAFFGQGTRLTVV.